This TCR beta chain is from a study of blood T cells in healthy people across ages. The ends were cut back, 5 bases at V and 1 base at J, with 14 bases in the middle. This CDR3 spans 15 amino acids. CDR1 is PRHDT and CDR2 is FYEKMQ in the germline V gene (reference sequence). Through a sample-barcoded 5' primer and a J-beta primer mix, a second PCR was run for about 6 to 11 cycles. TCRdb called the 5' RACE reads again in MiXCR, with one record for every CDR3 protein. The sample yields almost 550,000 distinct CDR3 sequences, 24% seen once. This sample also appeared in a second study, on T cells of mothers and their children.

What was sequenced was blood. The clonotype was recovered from a boy aged 5 to 17 in good health. The rearrangement joins TRBV13 to TRBJ1-1; no clear D gene. CDR3 amino acids: CASSRPLLENTEAFF. DNA of the CDR3: TGTGCCAGCAGCCGACCTCTGCTGGAGAACACTGAAGCTTTCTTT.